The 15 T cell receptor beta chains given below trace back to one sample, sequenced in a study of blood T cell repertoires in COVID-19. TCRdb's table, derived via immunoSEQ multiplex PCR, lists solely in-frame clones and lacks some. The table has around 230,000 clones, more than 75% seen once. Specimen: peripheral blood. These receptors came from a man aged 50 to 59 with COVID-19, enrolled during active disease.

The chain uses TRBV9 and TRBJ1-6; D uncertain. Trimming stripped 0 bases from V and 3 bases from J, with 7 bases between. Germline V CDR1 and CDR2: SGDLS, YYNGEE. This CDR3 region has 15 residues. CDR3 protein: CASSVGYSYNSPLHF. The CDR3 DNA follows: TGTGCCAGCAGCGTAGGATACAGCTATAATTCACCCCTCCACTTT.

This chain links TRBV6-2 or TRBV6-3 with TRBJ1-5, with D tentatively TRBD1 (5 bases). There are 17 residues in the CDR3. The V gene's germline CDR1 is MNHEY and CDR2 SVGEGT. The V end was cut by 2 bases, the J end by 4 bases, with 18 bases between. For the CDR3, the DNA is TGTGCCAGCAGTTACAGGGCGAATGGGGCAACTAATCAGCCCCAGCATTTT. It translates to CASSYRANGATNQPQHF.

Here the CDR3 DNA reads TGCGCCAGCAGACCCGCCAGTAGGCCCGGGGTAGCCAAAAACATTCAGTACTTC. It translates to CASRPASRPGVAKNIQYF. V is TRBV23-1 and J is TRBJ2-4; possibly TRBD2 for D (5 bases). TRBV23-1 is an ORF; its function is uncertain. The CDR3 extends over 18 amino acids. The V end lost 6 bases, the J end lost 0 bases, and 21 bases lay between the germline ends.

Points on this clone: Other DNA sequences in the sample encode the same CDR3. The V and J genes are TRBV24-1 and TRBJ1-5; tentatively, D is TRBD1 (5 bases). Germline values: CDR1 KGHDR, CDR2 SFDVKD. Trimming stripped 4 bases from V and 3 bases from J, with 15 bases between. The CDR3 loop spans 16 amino acids. CDR3 DNA sequence: TGTGCCACCAGTGACCCGGGGAGGGGTGACAATCAGCCCCAGCATTTT. This codes for CATSDPGRGDNQPQHF.

V usage is TRBV10-3 and J usage is TRBJ1-2, with a possible D match to TRBD1 (6 bases). From germline, CDR1 is ENHRY and CDR2 SYGVKD. Trimming stripped 10 bases from V and 8 bases from J, with 23 bases between. This CDR3 region has 14 residues. As DNA, the CDR3 is TGTGCCACCGGACCGGAAGGGGGTAGCGTCGGCTACACCTTC. This codes for CATGPEGGSVGYTF.

This clone was seen once. V is TRBV5-1 and J is TRBJ1-2; D possibly corresponds to TRBD1 (6 bases). The germline V gene has CDR1 SGHRS and CDR2 YFSETQ. The V end was cut by 0 bases, the J end by 7 bases, with 13 bases between. The CDR3 is 14 residues long. The CDR3 coding sequence is TGCGCCAGCAGCTTGGCAGGGGACGAGATTGGCTACACCTTC. Amino acids: CASSLAGDEIGYTF. Full variable domain (rest looked up from reference TRBV5-1 and TRBJ1-2): KAGVTQTPRYLIKTRGQQVTLSCSPISGHRSVSWYQQTPGQGLQFLFEYFSETQRNKGNFPGRFSGRQFSNSRSEMNVSTLELGDSALYLCASSLAGDEIGYTFGSGTRLTVV.

The chain recombines TRBV25-1 with TRBJ2-3; D is unclear. CDR1 MGHDK and CDR2 SYGVNS come from the germline V gene. The CDR3 is 14 residues long. V was shortened by 6 bases and J by 1 base, with 11 bases between the two germline ends. The CDR3 DNA reads TGTGCCAGCAGCGACCCACGGGGCACAGATACGCAGTATTTT. It encodes CASSDPRGTDTQYF.

V usage is TRBV25-1 and J usage is TRBJ1-3, with 7 bases matching TRBD1. From germline, CDR1 is MGHDK and CDR2 SYGVNS. This CDR3 has 16 amino acids. Trimming cost V 3 bases and J 0 bases; bases outside gene matches: 5. CDR3 region: CASSDWTGSSGNTIYF. Here the CDR3 DNA reads TGTGCCAGCAGTGATTGGACAGGTAGCTCTGGAAACACCATATATTTT.

Here the CDR3 DNA reads TGTGCCAGTAGTATCCCCCAGACTAATGAAAAACTGTTTTTT. Residues: CASSIPQTNEKLFF. V usage is TRBV19 and J usage is TRBJ1-4; D gene uncertain. Germline V lookup: CDR1 LNHDA, CDR2 SQIVND (reference sequence). V shed 3 bases and J shed 2 bases, with 7 bases lying between them. CDR3 length equals 14 residues.

This chain connects TRBV28 to TRBJ1-2; 9 bases match TRBD1. Germline CDR1 is MDHEN and CDR2 is SYDVKM. CDR3 length: 19 amino acids. J lost 2 bases, V lost 7 bases, and 20 bases had no gene match. The CDR3 here is CASNSPSRGHGQGNYGYTF. DNA for the CDR3: TGTGCCAGCAACTCCCCAAGTAGGGGTCATGGACAGGGGAACTATGGCTACACCTTC.

This chain uses TRBV2 with TRBJ2-7, with 11 bases matching TRBD1. This CDR3 region has 15 residues. CDR1 and CDR2 from the germline V gene are SNHLY and FYNNEI. With V trimmed by 5 bases and J by 3 bases, 6 bases remained unmatched. The CDR3 nucleotides read TGTGCCAGCAGTTGGACAGGGGGCGCCTTCTACGAGCAGTACTTC. It codes for CASSWTGGAFYEQYF.

This clone appeared once. The chain couples TRBV7-3 to TRBJ2-3; 9 nucleotides line up with TRBD1. With 5 bases clipped from V and 4 bases from J, the junction kept 7 bases outside the gene matches. Germline CDR1 reads SGHTA; CDR2 reads FQGTGA. CDR3 length: 15 residues. CDR3 loop: CASSPGQGGSDTQYF. CDR3 in DNA: TGTGCCAGCAGCCCGGGACAGGGTGGCTCAGATACGCAGTATTTT.

The chain combines TRBV3-1 (or the pseudogene TRBV3-2) with TRBJ1-6, with D hard to call. CDR1 is LGHDT, CDR2 YNNKEL, per germline (reference sequence). The ends were cut back, 0 bases at V and 0 bases at J, with 6 bases in the middle. CDR3 length: 16 amino acids. The CDR3: CASSQDLSSYNSPLHF. The CDR3 DNA reads TGTGCCAGCAGCCAAGATTTGAGCTCCTATAATTCACCCCTCCACTTT.

The J gene is TRBJ2-2, the V gene TRBV30; TRBD1 agrees at 7 bases. V lost 4 bases, J lost 15 bases, and 8 bases stayed unmatched. Per germline, CDR1 GTSNPN and CDR2 SVGIG (reference sequence). This CDR3 contains 11 residues. CDR3 sequence (DNA): TGTGCCTGGAATGACAGGGAGCCCATGTTTTTT. Residues: CAWNDREPMFF.

The chain employs TRBV6-1 and TRBJ2-5; D remains ambiguous. The CDR3 consists of 14 residues. Per germline, CDR1 MNHNS and CDR2 SASEGT. V was trimmed by 2 bases and J by 1 base, leaving 8 bases between them. The CDR3 DNA reads TGTGCCAGCAGTGAAATGTTCAGCCAAGAGACCCAGTACTTC. The encoded protein is CASSEMFSQETQYF.